What follows is one T cell receptor (beta chain) and its context. Noted time point: naive CD8 control sorted from an acute-time-point sample. A positive HCV RNA or antibody test following a negative test within 24 weeks defined acute primary infection. The sample originates from a study of CD8 T cells in acute hepatitis C reinfection. Only in-frame clones appear in the TCRdb table, and some are missing; sequencing was by immunoSEQ multiplex PCR. The table includes approximately 41,000 clones, approximately 87% detected once. Per the germline V gene, CDR1 is SQVTM and CDR2 is ANQGSEA. This CDR3 spans 12 amino acids. Deletions cut 3 bases from V and 1 base from J, with 3 bases between.

The gene calls are TRBV29-1 and TRBJ2-2; D unresolved. The sample consisted of naive CD8+ T cells from PBMCs. This TCR came from a young man with chronic hepatitis C. This CDR3 reads CSVEGNTGELFF. The DNA of the CDR3 is TGCAGCGTTGAGGGGAACACCGGGGAGCTGTTTTTT.